This T cell receptor (beta chain) emerged from a study of a mutant IDH1 vaccine in newly diagnosed glioma. Study results and caveats: Immune responses arising from the vaccine appeared in about 94% of patients.

Using immunoSEQ multiplex PCR, the repertoire was profiled, and TCRdb retains in-frame clones only, with some absent. The sample consists of some 37,000 clones, around 82% of them appearing once. Sample time point: week 5, during vaccination. Topical imiquimod accompanied each vaccine dose, which consisted of 300 ug of mutant IDH1 20-mer peptide. Per germline, CDR1 SGHVS and CDR2 FQNEAQ. J lost 3 bases, V lost 2 bases, and 4 bases had no gene match. This CDR3 has 15 residues. On this clone: The antigen is not known.

This receptor was taken from a man aged 40-49 years with glioma. The starting material was PBMCs, obtained from a glioma patient whose treatment included an IDH1 peptide vaccine. The V call is TRBV7-8, the J call TRBJ2-7, with 10 nucleotides matching TRBD2. CDR3 in DNA: TGTGCCAGCAGCTTACTGTCTAGCGGGAGCTACGAGCAGTACTTC. It specifies CASSLLSSGSYEQYF.